The source of this TCR beta chain is a study of response to subunit inactivated influenza vaccine. Whole-study results and caveats: T cells newly recruited by each seasonal influenza vaccination are few, the authors suggested.

TCRdb re-derived calls from the RT-PCR reads in MiXCR, one entry per CDR3 protein. Here the sample spans 530,000 or so distinct CDR3 sequences, less than 30% being singletons. This clonotype has at least ten counts. Its target is not known. This CDR3 spans 14 amino acids. The germline V gene has CDR1 SGHRS and CDR2 YFSETQ. Trimming took off 5 bases at V and 0 bases at J, with 9 bases between the two ends. Here the sequenced sample was CD4+ T cells sorted from PBMCs, taken roughly 5 days after vaccination. The chain has TRBV5-1 and TRBJ2-1; possible D gene TRBD2, 6 bases. The TCR sequence derives from a man aged 45 to 65 who received an inactivated influenza vaccine. The CDR3 bases are TGCGCCAGCAGTAGCGGCGACTCCTACAATGAGCAGTTCTTC. It is translated as CASSSGDSYNEQFF.